The 29 T cell receptor beta chains presented below share a single source sample, sequenced in a study of patients and donors after allogeneic stem cell transplantation. Each CDR3 protein is one row after TCRdb ran MiXCR on the RT-PCR reads. This sample has 900,000 to 1,000,000 distinct CDR3 sequences, with roughly 18% found just once. The specimen was blood, either unsorted or a sorted T cell fraction (not recorded which). Receptors originate from a human donor who was either an allogeneic HSCT recipient or a stem cell or donor lymphocyte infusion donor (not recorded which). It is not recorded whose cells these are; they may come from a transplant donor.

This clonotype was seen only a few times. The chain joins TRBV5-1 to TRBJ2-6; 11 bases align to TRBD1. CDR3 size: 14 residues. Trimming took 4 bases from V and 13 from J; bases not matched to a gene: 7. The V gene's germline CDR1 is SGHRS and CDR2 YFSETQ. In nucleotides, the CDR3 is TGCGCCAGCAGCCTATTGGGACAGGGGGGAGTCCTGACTTTC. Translation: CASSLLGQGGVLTF.

The chain is built from TRBV13 and TRBJ2-3; TRBD2 aligns across 9 bases. CDR3 length equals 16 residues. Germline trimming cut 5 bases from V and 2 bases from J; bases unmatched to any gene: 8. From germline, CDR1 is PRHDT and CDR2 FYEKMQ (reference sequence). CDR3 coding DNA: TGTGCCAGCAGCCGGATAGCGGGGGCCGTCACAGATACGCAGTATTTT. This encodes CASSRIAGAVTDTQYF. Variable domain in full (rest from reference TRBV13 and TRBJ2-3): AAGVIQSPRHLIKEKRETATLKCYPIPRHDTVYWYQQGPGQDPQFLISFYEKMQSDKGSIPDRFSAQQFSDYHSELNMSSLELGDSALYFCASSRIAGAVTDTQYFGPGTRLTVL.

This clonotype has a handful of counts. The gene calls are TRBV12-3 or TRBV12-4 and TRBJ2-5; maybe TRBD1 (6 bases). The CDR3 spans 12 residues. V lost 5 bases and J lost 4, with 8 bases in between. CDR3 coding DNA: TGTGCCAGCAGTACAGGGTTAGAGACCCAGTACTTC. Its translation: CASSTGLETQYF.

This clonotype was seen a few times. The chain joins TRBV7-2 to TRBJ1-5, with D possibly matching TRBD1 (6 bases). Germline V CDR1 and CDR2: SGHTA, FQGNSA. This CDR3 is built from 14 residues. Trimming shortened V by 6 bases and J by 3 bases, and 12 bases separated the two germline ends. The CDR3 here is CASRRQASNQPQHF. The CDR3 DNA sequence: TGTGCCAGCAGGAGACAGGCCTCCAATCAGCCCCAGCATTTT. Looking up the rest from reference TRBV7-2 and TRBJ1-5 gives the full variable domain: GAGVSQSPSNKVTEKGKDVELRCDPISGHTALYWYRQSLGQGLEFLIYFQGNSAPDKSGLPSDRFSAERTGGSVSTLTIQRTQQEDSAVYLCASRRQASNQPQHFGDGTRLSIL.

The CDR3 loop reads CASISPGQGNYGYTF. The CDR3 DNA sequence: TGTGCCAGCATTTCCCCAGGACAGGGCAACTATGGCTACACCTTC. The chain links TRBV12-3 or TRBV12-4 to TRBJ1-2, with TRBD1 matching over 8 bases. Trimming cost V 7 bases and J 2 bases; bases outside gene matches: 9. This CDR3 comprises 15 residues.

CDR3 amino acids: CASSSGAWGHEQYF. The CDR3 nucleotides read TGTGCCAGCAGTTCCGGGGCCTGGGGGCACGAGCAGTACTTC. This sequence joins TRBV12-3 or TRBV12-4 and TRBJ2-7, with a possible D match to TRBD1 (6 bases). V dropped 4 bases and J dropped 5 bases, with 15 bases sitting between them. The CDR3 has 14 residues.

The sample holds a few counts of this clonotype. The rearrangement joins TRBV20-1 to TRBJ1-1; the D gene is possibly TRBD1 (6 bases). The CDR3 runs to 14 residues. Per the germline V gene, CDR1 is DFQATT and CDR2 is SNEGSKA (reference sequence). Trimming removed 5 bases from V and 0 bases from J, with 13 bases in between. CDR3 sequence reads: CSADGQNMNTEAFF. The CDR3 DNA is TGCAGTGCTGATGGACAGAACATGAACACTGAAGCTTTCTTT.

In this sample, this clonotype turned up many times. The chain uses TRBV7-8 and TRBJ1-1; TRBD1 might be the D (6 bases). CDR3 length: 13 amino acids. The V end lost 6 bases, the J end lost 7 bases, and 15 bases lay between the germline ends. Germline CDR1 and CDR2: SGHVS and FQNEAQ. CDR3: CASSRTVGGEAFF. CDR3 bases: TGTGCCAGCAGTAGAACGGTAGGGGGTGAAGCTTTCTTT.

This chain uses TRBV6-5 with TRBJ1-5; D is undetermined. The CDR3 spans 14 residues. Trimming cost V 2 bases and J 1 base, with 6 bases left between them. Germline CDR1 reads MNHEY; CDR2 reads SVGAGI. The CDR3 is CASSYRESNQPQHF. CDR3 DNA: TGTGCCAGCAGTTACAGGGAAAGCAATCAGCCCCAGCATTTT.

In its sample, this clonotype was seen a few times. J is TRBJ2-3 and V is TRBV28, with D perhaps TRBD2 (5 bases). V lost 5 bases and J 6 bases, leaving 12 bases between the germline ends. Germline V CDR1 and CDR2: MDHEN, SYDVKM. The CDR3 is 13 amino acids. CDR3 in amino acids: CASSLRAPDTQYF. The CDR3 DNA reads TGTGCCAGCAGTCTGCGGGCCCCTGATACGCAGTATTTT.

There are a few counts of this clonotype. The V and J genes are TRBV9 and TRBJ1-1, with 9 positions matching TRBD1. CDR3 length: 16 residues. V was clipped by 2 bases and J by 0 bases; unmatched bases: 5. Per the germline V gene, CDR1 is SGDLS and CDR2 is YYNGEE. The CDR3 here is CASSVSTGGLNTEAFF. Written as DNA, the CDR3 is TGTGCCAGCAGCGTCTCCACAGGGGGCTTGAACACTGAAGCTTTCTTT.

For this clonotype: The CDR3 does not close with the conserved phenylalanine or tryptophan, likely indicating a read error. The chain combines TRBV11-2 with TRBJ2-5; no clear D. The V and J ends lost 1 base and 5 bases respectively, with 8 bases between them. The CDR3 has 13 amino acids. Germline loops: CDR1 SGHAT, CDR2 FQNNGV. The CDR3 region is CASSLGDRETQYL. In DNA form, the CDR3 reads TGTGCCAGCAGCTTAGGAGACCGGGAGACCCAGTACCTC.

This clonotype was detected a few times. CDR3 DNA sequence: TGTGCCAGCATTTTGAACAGCTACAATGAGCAGTTCTTC. Translation: CASILNSYNEQFF. This chain connects TRBV28 to TRBJ2-1; D unresolved. This CDR3 is built from 13 residues. Trimming pared 7 bases from V and 3 bases from J, leaving 10 bases between. Looked up from germline, CDR1 is MDHEN and CDR2 is SYDVKM.

V and J are TRBV18 and TRBJ1-1, with D uncertain. The CDR3 length is 13 residues. V was pared by 2 bases and J by 0 bases, with 4 bases between. From germline, CDR1 is KGHSH and CDR2 LQKENI. The CDR3 nucleotides read TGTGCCAGCTCACCAGAGCTGAACACTGAAGCTTTCTTT. Translated: CASSPELNTEAFF.

This clonotype was observed a handful of times. The J gene is TRBJ2-1, the V gene TRBV12-3 or TRBV12-4; D possibly matches TRBD1 or TRBD2 (5 bases each). The CDR3 contains 15 residues. Trimming took 2 bases from V and 6 from J, leaving 14 bases between them. CDR3 in DNA: TGTGCCAGCAGTTTACAGGGAAAGCGGATCAATGAGCAGTTCTTC. Encoded protein: CASSLQGKRINEQFF.

This clonotype was seen at least ten times. The J gene is TRBJ1-2, the V gene TRBV20-1, with a possible D match to TRBD1 (5 bases). The germline gives CDR1 DFQATT, CDR2 SNEGSKA (reference sequence). Trimming left V 1 base short and J 8 bases short, with 14 bases between. The CDR3 sequence is 13 residues long. CDR3 protein: CSARASQGGGYTF. The CDR3 nucleotides read TGCAGTGCTAGAGCCTCCCAGGGTGGGGGCTACACCTTC.

This chain joins TRBV7-3 and TRBJ2-1; no reliable D call. The CDR3 has 15 residues. Germline CDR1 and CDR2: SGHTA and FQGTGA. Trimming removed 0 bases at V and 2 bases at J, with 8 bases between. For the CDR3, the DNA is TGTGCCAGCAGCTTAACGTCATCTCCCTACAATGAGCAGTTCTTC. Its protein is CASSLTSSPYNEQFF.

V and J are TRBV6-2 or TRBV6-3 and TRBJ1-1, with TRBD1 as a possible D gene (5 bases). CDR3 size: 12 residues. Deletions cut 11 bases from V and 1 base from J, with 11 bases between. Germline V gene lookup returns CDR1 MNHEY and CDR2 SVGEGT. The CDR3 is CAGGGRNTEAFF. CDR3 in DNA: TGTGCCGGGGGAGGGCGGAACACTGAAGCTTTCTTT.

The chain employs TRBV28 and TRBJ2-1, with no clear D. Germline loops: CDR1 MDHEN, CDR2 SYDVKM. The V gene lost 2 bases and the J gene lost 9 bases, with 14 bases spanning the gap. This CDR3 contains 14 residues. CDR3 in amino acids: CASSLAAAPGEQFF. The CDR3, as DNA: TGTGCCAGCAGTTTAGCAGCAGCCCCGGGTGAGCAGTTCTTC.

This clonotype was seen ten or more times. This sequence joins TRBV12-3 or TRBV12-4 and TRBJ2-5; possible D gene TRBD1, 6 bases. Trimming pared 2 bases from V and 1 base from J, leaving 14 bases between. The CDR3 is 16 amino acids. The CDR3 reads CASSLISGGLQETQYF. The CDR3 nucleotides read TGTGCCAGCAGTTTAATAAGTGGGGGCCTCCAAGAGACCCAGTACTTC.

The gene calls are TRBV29-1 and TRBJ2-3; tentatively, D is TRBD1 or TRBD2 (5 bases each). CDR1 SQVTM and CDR2 ANQGSEA come from the germline V gene. The germline V and J ends were trimmed by 2 bases and 2 bases, with 17 bases remaining between them. The CDR3 runs to 16 residues. The chain's CDR3 is CSVEFALIGTTDTQYF. The CDR3 DNA sequence: TGCAGCGTTGAATTCGCCCTGATTGGGACCACAGATACGCAGTATTTT.

The chain combines TRBV19 with TRBJ2-1; D is possibly TRBD1 or TRBD2 (5 bases each). Per germline, CDR1 LNHDA and CDR2 SQIVND (reference sequence). The CDR3 loop spans 16 amino acids. V was clipped by 6 bases and J by 3 bases, with 18 bases between them. Written as DNA, the CDR3 is TGTGCCAGTAGATCGGGACGGCCCACAGTCTACAATGAGCAGTTCTTC. Protein: CASRSGRPTVYNEQFF.

This clonotype was observed many times. The chain recombines TRBV20-1 with TRBJ1-1; TRBD1 aligns across 8 bases. After removal of 2 bases from V and 4 bases from J, the junction contained 9 bases not matched to a gene. The CDR3 contains 15 residues. The germline V gene encodes CDR1 DFQATT and CDR2 SNEGSKA (reference sequence). The CDR3, as DNA: TGCAGTGCTAGACCGGGACAGGCGCCTCGCACTGAAGCTTTCTTT. It codes for CSARPGQAPRTEAFF.

The sample holds a few counts of this clonotype. V gene TRBV29-1 combines with J gene TRBJ2-7, with D possibly TRBD1 on 6 matching bases. V was trimmed by 7 bases and J by 7 bases, leaving 11 bases between them. The length of the CDR3 is 10 residues. The germline V gene has CDR1 SQVTM and CDR2 ANQGSEA. CDR3 loop: CSGRDTEQYF. CDR3 nucleotide sequence: TGCAGCGGCCGGGACACAGAGCAGTACTTC.

This clonotype occurred a few times. The gene calls are TRBV9 and TRBJ2-7, with D possibly being TRBD1 (7 bases). The CDR3 covers 14 residues. The V gene lost 0 bases and the J gene lost 5 bases, with 12 bases spanning the gap. Germline V gene sequence: CDR1 SGDLS, CDR2 YYNGEE. CDR3 loop: CASSVAGGRNEQYF. In nucleotides, the CDR3 is TGTGCCAGCAGCGTAGCAGGGGGGCGCAACGAGCAGTACTTC.

The sample holds a few counts of this clonotype. The chain has TRBV20-1 and TRBJ1-1; D may be TRBD1 (5 bases). The CDR3 has 12 residues. Deletions cut 3 bases from V and 4 bases from J, with 9 bases between. Germline V gene lookup returns CDR1 DFQATT and CDR2 SNEGSKA (reference sequence). The CDR3 loop is CSASGAPTEAFF. Written as DNA, the CDR3 is TGCAGTGCTAGTGGGGCCCCCACTGAAGCTTTCTTT.

This clonotype was observed a handful of times. The chain couples TRBV20-1 to TRBJ1-1; the D gene is possibly TRBD1 (5 bases). The CDR3 totals 15 residues. Trimming cost V 1 base and J 0 bases, with 12 bases left between them. Germline CDR1 is DFQATT and CDR2 is SNEGSKA (reference sequence). The CDR3 region is CSARVTGRMNTEAFF. The CDR3 DNA sequence: TGCAGTGCTAGAGTTACGGGACGGATGAACACTGAAGCTTTCTTT.

The chain links TRBV29-1 to TRBJ1-1; D ambiguous. The CDR3 spans 12 residues. The ends were cut back, 5 bases at V and 4 bases at J, with 11 bases in the middle. The germline V gene encodes CDR1 SQVTM and CDR2 ANQGSEA. DNA for the CDR3: TGCAGCGTTCCCCGCTCGGTCACTGAAGCTTTCTTT. Its translation is CSVPRSVTEAFF.

A few counts support this clonotype. The genes are TRBV12-3 or TRBV12-4 and TRBJ1-4, with a weak D call TRBD1 (5 bases). V lost 8 bases and J 8 bases, leaving 18 bases between the germline ends. The CDR3 is 14 residues long. This chain's CDR3 is CASRIGAGAEKLFF. The CDR3 DNA reads as TGTGCCAGCCGAATAGGGGCCGGGGCGGAAAAACTGTTTTTT.